The 25 T cell receptor beta chains reported below all come from one sample, sequenced in a study of identical twins listed by TCRdb under 2016. The library relied on 5' RACE. The data were produced on an Illumina HiSeq 2000. The public reads were reanalyzed by TCRdb: fastp trimming at Q25, MiXCR alignment, in-frame beta chains only. Each CDR3 protein gets just one entry, which takes the most common genes and DNA from the rows behind it. The table for this sample lists about 240,000 distinct CDR3 sequences; 10% to 13% of them were counted only once. Less than 12% of the sample belongs to the ten largest clones. Source material: memory T cells sorted from blood. The sample's cell subset or site label is to be understood as: CD45RO+ enriched T cells. The source of these receptors is a man aged 50 to 60 in good health.

A few counts support this clonotype. The chain couples TRBV6-2 or TRBV6-3 to TRBJ2-7; 9 positions agree with TRBD2. This CDR3 is 15 amino acids long. Losses at the gene ends were 4 bases for V and 3 bases for J; bases not matched to a gene: 7. The germline V gene encodes CDR1 MNHEY and CDR2 SVGEGT. CDR3 DNA sequence: TGTGCCAGCAGTTCCCTAGCGGGATCGTTCTACGAGCAGTACTTC. This codes for CASSSLAGSFYEQYF.

There are a few counts of this clonotype. This CDR3 is CASIGAFDTEAFF. CDR3 in DNA: TGTGCCAGCATCGGGGCGTTTGACACTGAAGCTTTCTTT. The genes are TRBV28 and TRBJ1-1; the D gene is possibly TRBD1 (5 bases). The V and J ends lost 7 bases and 3 bases respectively, with 12 bases between them. Looked up from germline, CDR1 is MDHEN and CDR2 is SYDVKM. CDR3 length equals 13 residues.

The rearrangement joins TRBV7-8 to TRBJ2-1; D ambiguous. The V and J ends lost 5 bases and 6 bases respectively, with 14 bases between them. CDR1 is SGHVS, CDR2 FQNEAQ, per germline. The CDR3 is 14 residues long. CDR3 loop: CASSGFTPGNEQFF. The CDR3 nucleotides read TGTGCCAGCAGCGGATTCACCCCAGGCAATGAGCAGTTCTTC.

This clonotype was seen repeatedly, ten times or more. The junction shows a germline mismatch at one end, possibly a read error. The chain couples TRBV7-7 to TRBJ2-5; the D is unclear. The CDR3 sequence is 15 residues long. Germline CDR1 and CDR2: SSHAT and FNYEAQ (reference sequence). Written as DNA, the CDR3 is TGTGCTAGCAGCCAGTCGTGGGGAAAATGGGAGACCCAGTACTTC. Translated, it gives CASSQSWGKWETQYF.

V and J are TRBV20-1 and TRBJ2-3, with D unresolved. Trimming cost V 0 bases and J 1 base, with 5 bases left between them. This CDR3 comprises 13 residues. CDR1 is DFQATT, CDR2 SNEGSKA, per germline (reference sequence). The CDR3 sequence: CSARDTGTDTQYF. The CDR3 bases are TGCAGTGCTAGAGATACGGGCACAGATACGCAGTATTTT.

This clonotype was found many times. The chain employs TRBV20-1 and TRBJ2-1; 11 bases are a match to TRBD1. Germline values: CDR1 DFQATT, CDR2 SNEGSKA (reference sequence). V trimming: 1 base; J trimming: 7 bases; junction bases outside the gene matches: 3. The CDR3 totals 14 residues. The CDR3 protein is CSARGGQGANEQFF. The DNA of the CDR3 is TGCAGTGCTAGAGGAGGACAGGGGGCTAATGAGCAGTTCTTC.

The rearrangement joins TRBV7-2 to TRBJ2-7; D is uncertain. The CDR3 contains 16 residues. Looked up from germline, CDR1 is SGHTA and CDR2 is FQGNSA. Trimming took 1 base from V and 0 from J, leaving 13 bases between them. Here the CDR3 DNA reads TGTGCCAGCAGCTTAGGGATATCTTTAAGCTCCTACGAGCAGTACTTC. Amino acids: CASSLGISLSSYEQYF.

This clonotype was seen many times. This chain uses TRBV5-1 with TRBJ2-4; 9 nucleotides line up with TRBD2. Per the germline V gene, CDR1 is SGHRS and CDR2 is YFSETQ. The CDR3 has 17 amino acids. V was clipped by 4 bases and J by 0 bases; unmatched bases: 8. CDR3 loop: CASSQAGGTVAKNIQYF. DNA of the CDR3: TGCGCCAGCAGCCAAGCGGGAGGCACCGTAGCCAAAAACATTCAGTACTTC.

J is TRBJ2-1 and V is TRBV7-2; 9 bases align to TRBD2. The V and J ends lost 1 base and 9 bases, in that order; junction bases with no gene match: 7. Germline V gene lookup returns CDR1 SGHTA and CDR2 FQGNSA. The CDR3 sequence is 15 residues long. The CDR3 DNA is TGTGCCAGCAGCTTAGGCGGGAGGGCCATGTCTGAGCAGTTCTTC. This codes for CASSLGGRAMSEQFF.

There are a few counts of this clonotype. The chain couples TRBV20-1 to TRBJ2-7, with D perhaps TRBD2 (5 bases). With 6 bases removed from V and 4 bases from J, the gap between germline ends came to 10 bases. The germline V gene has CDR1 DFQATT and CDR2 SNEGSKA (reference sequence). The CDR3 is made up of 11 amino acids. CDR3 DNA: TGCAGTGCCACCCCGGGGTACGAGCAGTACTTC. Its protein product is CSATPGYEQYF.

This clonotype was detected ten times or more. The chain recombines TRBV6-1 with TRBJ2-1; 8 bases agree with TRBD2. The CDR3 loop spans 15 amino acids. Looked up from germline, CDR1 is MNHNS and CDR2 is SASEGT. Germline trimming cut 6 bases from V and 2 bases from J; bases unmatched to any gene: 6. CDR3 nucleotide sequence: TGTGCCAGCAGCGGAACTAGCGGAACCTACAATGAGCAGTTCTTC. It translates to CASSGTSGTYNEQFF.

This chain connects TRBV28 to TRBJ2-5; the D gene is possibly TRBD2 (5 bases). Germline loops: CDR1 MDHEN, CDR2 SYDVKM. V was clipped by 7 bases and J by 5 bases, with 26 bases between them. The CDR3 extends over 17 amino acids. The CDR3 reads CASINHGGISSRETQYF. The CDR3 region has the DNA TGTGCCAGCATCAACCACGGAGGCATATCCTCGCGGGAGACCCAGTACTTC.

The table lists this clonotype with many counts. The V gene is TRBV7-9, the J gene TRBJ2-5; 14 bases are shared with TRBD2. The CDR3 runs 17 residues. Trimming at V came to 1 base and at J to 3 bases, leaving 4 bases not matched to a gene. Looked up from germline, CDR1 is SEHNR and CDR2 is FQNEAQ (reference sequence). CDR3 coding DNA: TGTGCCAGCAGCTTAGACCCGGGACTAGCGGGGGAAGAGACCCAGTACTTC. Translating it yields CASSLDPGLAGEETQYF.

The V gene is TRBV6-2 or TRBV6-3, the J gene TRBJ2-2, with 12 bases that match TRBD2. The germline V gene has CDR1 MNHEY and CDR2 SVGEGT. Trimming at V came to 6 bases and at J to 5 bases, leaving 1 base not matched to a gene. CDR3 length: 14 residues. CDR3 DNA: TGTGCCAGCAGGGGACTAGCGGGTACCGGGGAGCTGTTTTTT. Amino acids: CASRGLAGTGELFF.

In this sample, this clonotype turned up many times. The genes are TRBV7-3 and TRBJ2-5, with 10 positions matching TRBD1. This CDR3 comprises 15 residues. The ends lost 2 bases at V and 8 bases at J; junction bases unmatched: 8. CDR1 is SGHTA and CDR2 is FQGTGA in the germline V gene. In DNA, the CDR3 is TGTGCCAGCAGCTTAGAGGGACAGGGGAAGAGAACCCAGTACTTC. This codes for CASSLEGQGKRTQYF.

This clonotype was observed a few times. The chain recombines TRBV5-1 with TRBJ1-2; 7 positions match TRBD1. CDR1 and CDR2 from the germline V gene are SGHRS and YFSETQ. The V and J ends lost 3 bases and 5 bases, in that order; junction bases with no gene match: 10. The CDR3 is 15 amino acids. The CDR3 reads CASSSSAGQPYGYTF. CDR3 nucleotide sequence: TGCGCCAGCAGCTCTTCGGCGGGACAGCCTTATGGCTACACCTTC.

The chain links TRBV20-1 to TRBJ2-7; TRBD2 matches 9 bases. The germline gives CDR1 DFQATT, CDR2 SNEGSKA (reference sequence). This CDR3 is built from 17 residues. V lost 1 base and J lost 1; bases outside the gene matches: 11. The CDR3 nucleotides are TGCAGTGCTAGAGCCTTATTGGATAGCGGGAGATCCTACGAGCAGTACTTC. Translation: CSARALLDSGRSYEQYF.

This clonotype was counted a few times. The chain carries TRBV12-3 or TRBV12-4 and TRBJ2-7; D perhaps matches TRBD1 (5 bases). This CDR3 region has 13 residues. The V and J ends lost 6 bases and 2 bases respectively, with 11 bases between them. The CDR3 is CASSALQAYEQYF. The DNA of the CDR3 is TGTGCCAGCAGCGCCCTACAGGCCTACGAGCAGTACTTC.

The chain joins TRBV20-1 to TRBJ1-3, with D unclear. The CDR3 runs 12 residues. Germline-derived CDR1 and CDR2 are DFQATT and SNEGSKA (reference sequence). Trimming cost V 1 base and J 8 bases, with 9 bases left between them. CDR3 loop: CSARGVQDTIYF. CDR3 sequence (DNA): TGCAGTGCTAGAGGGGTTCAGGACACCATATATTTT.

This clonotype was seen repeatedly, ten times or more. In DNA form, the CDR3 reads TGTGCCAGCAGTGACGCCGCGGCCTCAAATCAGCCCCAGCATTTT. Translated: CASSDAAASNQPQHF. The chain recombines TRBV2 with TRBJ1-5; D gene uncertain. The CDR3 runs 15 residues. Germline CDR1 SNHLY, CDR2 FYNNEI. The ends were cut back, 3 bases at V and 4 bases at J, with 13 bases in the middle. Full variable domain (outside the CDR3, taken from reference TRBV2 and TRBJ1-5): EPEVTQTPSHQVTQMGQEVILRCVPISNHLYFYWYRQILGQKVEFLVSFYNNEISEKSEIFDDQFSVERPDGSNFTLKIRSTKLEDSAMYFCASSDAAASNQPQHFGDGTRLSIL.

This clonotype has only a few counts. V and J are TRBV30 and TRBJ1-3; D remains unclear. CDR3 length equals 14 residues. The V and J ends lost 2 bases and 0 bases respectively, with 8 bases between them. Germline assignment: CDR1 GTSNPN and CDR2 SVGIG (reference sequence). The CDR3 nucleotides read TGTGCCTGGAGTATGCCCCTCTCTGGAAACACCATATATTTT. Amino acid sequence: CAWSMPLSGNTIYF.

CDR3 region: CASSLVLSGGRSSYNEQFF. The DNA for the CDR3 is TGTGCCAGCAGCTTGGTTCTTAGCGGGGGGCGTAGCTCCTACAATGAGCAGTTCTTC. V is TRBV5-6 and J is TRBJ2-1, with 10 bases matching TRBD2. V shed 0 bases and J 0 bases; nucleotides not matched to a gene: 9. Germline values: CDR1 SGHDT, CDR2 YYEEEE. CDR3 length: 19 residues.

This clonotype was recorded a few times. V gene TRBV30 combines with J gene TRBJ2-7; no clear D. The V end lost 5 bases, the J end lost 6 bases, and 17 bases lay between the germline ends. Germline assignment: CDR1 GTSNPN and CDR2 SVGIG (reference sequence). This CDR3 has 13 amino acids. The CDR3 nucleotides are TGTGCCTGGGGAAGGGCGGCGTCAAGCGAGCAGTACTTC. Translating gives CAWGRAASSEQYF.

This clonotype was seen ten or more times. This chain connects TRBV5-1 to TRBJ1-1; the D gene is possibly TRBD1 (5 bases). V dropped 3 bases and J dropped 1 base, with 13 bases sitting between them. The germline gives CDR1 SGHRS, CDR2 YFSETQ. The length of the CDR3 is 15 residues. CDR3 in amino acids: CASSWGGGKNTEAFF. CDR3 bases: TGCGCCAGCAGCTGGGGGGGAGGGAAGAACACTGAAGCTTTCTTT.

This clonotype was counted many times. V gene TRBV6-2 or TRBV6-3 combines with J gene TRBJ2-5; D may be TRBD2 (6 bases). CDR3 length equals 14 residues. V lost 2 bases, J lost 5 bases, and 12 bases lay in between. Per the germline V gene, CDR1 is MNHEY and CDR2 is SVGEGT. CDR3 in amino acids: CASSYEAGRETQYF. CDR3 bases: TGTGCCAGCAGTTACGAAGCAGGGAGGGAGACCCAGTACTTC.